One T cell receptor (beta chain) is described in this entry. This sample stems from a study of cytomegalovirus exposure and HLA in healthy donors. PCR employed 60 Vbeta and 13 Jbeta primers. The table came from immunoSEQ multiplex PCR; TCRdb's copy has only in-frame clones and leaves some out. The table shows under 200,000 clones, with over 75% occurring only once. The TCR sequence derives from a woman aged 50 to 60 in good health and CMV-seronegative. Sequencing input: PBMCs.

For the CDR3, the DNA is TGTGCCAGCAGTTTATTCGGGACAGAGAACTATGGCTACACCTTC. Translating gives CASSLFGTENYGYTF. The V call is TRBV27, the J call TRBJ1-2; 7 nucleotides align to TRBD1. Germline CDR1 reads MNHEY; CDR2 reads SMNVEV (reference sequence). J lost 2 bases, V lost 1 base, and 4 bases had no gene match. CDR3 size: 15 residues.